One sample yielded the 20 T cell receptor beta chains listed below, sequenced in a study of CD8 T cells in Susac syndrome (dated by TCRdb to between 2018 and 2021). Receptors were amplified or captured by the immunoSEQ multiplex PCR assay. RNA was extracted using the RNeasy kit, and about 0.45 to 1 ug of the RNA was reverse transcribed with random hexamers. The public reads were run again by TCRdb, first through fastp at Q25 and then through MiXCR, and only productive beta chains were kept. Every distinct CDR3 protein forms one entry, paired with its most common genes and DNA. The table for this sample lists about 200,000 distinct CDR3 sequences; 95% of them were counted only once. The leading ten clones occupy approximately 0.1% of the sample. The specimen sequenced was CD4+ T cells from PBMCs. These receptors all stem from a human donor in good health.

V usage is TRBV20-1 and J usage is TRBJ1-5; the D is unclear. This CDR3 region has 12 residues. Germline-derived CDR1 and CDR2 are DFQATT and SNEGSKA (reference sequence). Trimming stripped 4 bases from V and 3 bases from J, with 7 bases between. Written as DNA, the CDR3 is TGCAGTGCTAAAGGACTCAATCAGCCCCAGCATTTT. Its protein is CSAKGLNQPQHF.

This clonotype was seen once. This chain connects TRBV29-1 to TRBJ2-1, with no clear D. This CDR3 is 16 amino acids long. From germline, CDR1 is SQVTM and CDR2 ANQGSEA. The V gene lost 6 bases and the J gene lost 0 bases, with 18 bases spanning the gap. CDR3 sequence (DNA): TGCAGCGTGTTCGGTGGGATGCTGAGCTCCTACAATGAGCAGTTCTTC. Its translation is CSVFGGMLSSYNEQFF.

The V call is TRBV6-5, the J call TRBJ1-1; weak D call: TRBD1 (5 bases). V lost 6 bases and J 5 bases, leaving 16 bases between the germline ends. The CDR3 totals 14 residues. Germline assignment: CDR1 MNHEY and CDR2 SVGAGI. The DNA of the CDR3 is TGTGCCAGCAGCCGGGGGGATTCAGGTACTGAAGCTTTCTTT. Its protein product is CASSRGDSGTEAFF.

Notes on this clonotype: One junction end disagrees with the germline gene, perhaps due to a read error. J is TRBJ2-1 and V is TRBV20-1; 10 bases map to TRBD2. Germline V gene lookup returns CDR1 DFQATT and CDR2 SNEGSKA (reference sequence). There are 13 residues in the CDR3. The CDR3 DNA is TGCAGTGCGATCAAGTCGGCTAGCGGGAGTCAGGTCTTC. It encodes CSAIKSASGSQVF.

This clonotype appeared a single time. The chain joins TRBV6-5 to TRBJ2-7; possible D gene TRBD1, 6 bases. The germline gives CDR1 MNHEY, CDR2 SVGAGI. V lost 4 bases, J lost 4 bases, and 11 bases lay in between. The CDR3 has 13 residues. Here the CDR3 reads CASSFSRGYEQYF. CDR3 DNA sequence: TGTGCCAGCAGTTTCTCCAGGGGATACGAGCAGTACTTC.

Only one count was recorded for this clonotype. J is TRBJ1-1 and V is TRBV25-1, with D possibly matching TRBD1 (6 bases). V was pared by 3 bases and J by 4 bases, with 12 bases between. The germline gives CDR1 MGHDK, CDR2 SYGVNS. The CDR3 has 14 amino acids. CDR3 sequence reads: CASSDHGQLTEAFF. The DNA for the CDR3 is TGTGCCAGCAGTGACCACGGACAGCTCACTGAAGCTTTCTTT.

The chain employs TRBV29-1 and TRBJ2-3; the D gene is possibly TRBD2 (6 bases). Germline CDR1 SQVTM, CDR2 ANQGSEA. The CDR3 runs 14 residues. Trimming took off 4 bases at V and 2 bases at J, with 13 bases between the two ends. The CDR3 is CSVGVGGTTDTQYF. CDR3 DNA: TGCAGCGTTGGAGTTGGGGGGACCACAGATACGCAGTATTTT.

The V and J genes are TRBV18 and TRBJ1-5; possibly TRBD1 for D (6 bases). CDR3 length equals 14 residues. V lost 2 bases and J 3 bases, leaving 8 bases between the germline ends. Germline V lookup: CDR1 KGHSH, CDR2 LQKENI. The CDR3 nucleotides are TGTGCCAGCTCACCAGGACAGACCAATCAGCCCCAGCATTTT. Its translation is CASSPGQTNQPQHF. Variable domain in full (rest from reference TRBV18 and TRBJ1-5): NAGVMQNPRHLVRRRGQEARLRCSPMKGHSHVYWYRQLPEEGLKFMVYLQKENIIDESGMPKERFSAEFPKEGPSILRIQQVVRGDSAAYFCASSPGQTNQPQHFGDGTRLSIL.

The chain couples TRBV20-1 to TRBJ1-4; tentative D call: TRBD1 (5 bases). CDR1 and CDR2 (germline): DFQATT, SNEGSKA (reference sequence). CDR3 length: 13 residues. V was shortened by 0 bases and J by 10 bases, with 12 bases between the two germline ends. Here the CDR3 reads CSARDLGDGKLFF. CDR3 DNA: TGCAGTGCTAGAGATCTAGGGGATGGAAAACTGTTTTTT.

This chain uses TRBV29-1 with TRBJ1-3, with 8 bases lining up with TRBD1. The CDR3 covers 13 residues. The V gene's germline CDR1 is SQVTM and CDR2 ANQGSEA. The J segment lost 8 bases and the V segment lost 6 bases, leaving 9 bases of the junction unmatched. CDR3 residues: CSVPGQGVDTIYF. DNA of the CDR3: TGCAGCGTCCCTGGACAGGGTGTTGACACCATATATTTT. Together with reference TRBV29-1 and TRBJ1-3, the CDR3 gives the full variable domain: SAVISQKPSRDICQRGTSLTIQCQVDSQVTMMFWYRQQPGQSLTLIATANQGSEATYESGFVIDKFPISRPNLTFSTLTVSNMSPEDSSIYLCSVPGQGVDTIYFGEGSWLTVV.

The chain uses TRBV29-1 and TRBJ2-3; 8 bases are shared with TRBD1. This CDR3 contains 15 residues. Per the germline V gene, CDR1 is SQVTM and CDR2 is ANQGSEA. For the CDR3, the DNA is TGCACCTGTCTGACAGGGGCCATTAGCACAGATACGCAGTATTTT. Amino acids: CTCLTGAISTDTQYF.

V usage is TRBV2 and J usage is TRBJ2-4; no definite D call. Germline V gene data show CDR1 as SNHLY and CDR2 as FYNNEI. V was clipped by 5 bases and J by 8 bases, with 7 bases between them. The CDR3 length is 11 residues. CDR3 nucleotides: TGTGCCAGCAGTTACTACGACATTCAGTACTTC. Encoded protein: CASSYYDIQYF.

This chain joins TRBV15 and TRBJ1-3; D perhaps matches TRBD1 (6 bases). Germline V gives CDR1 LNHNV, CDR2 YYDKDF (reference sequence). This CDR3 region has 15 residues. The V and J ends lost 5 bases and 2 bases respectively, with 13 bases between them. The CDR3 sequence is CATSGGQGPGNTIYF. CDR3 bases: TGTGCCACCAGCGGGGGGCAGGGTCCTGGAAACACCATATATTTT.

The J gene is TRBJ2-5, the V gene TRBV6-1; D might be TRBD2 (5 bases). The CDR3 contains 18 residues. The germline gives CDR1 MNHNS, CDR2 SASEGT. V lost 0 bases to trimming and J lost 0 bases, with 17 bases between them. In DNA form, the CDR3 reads TGTGCCAGCAGTGAAGCGCTTCGGAGACTATCGAACCAAGAGACCCAGTACTTC. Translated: CASSEALRRLSNQETQYF.

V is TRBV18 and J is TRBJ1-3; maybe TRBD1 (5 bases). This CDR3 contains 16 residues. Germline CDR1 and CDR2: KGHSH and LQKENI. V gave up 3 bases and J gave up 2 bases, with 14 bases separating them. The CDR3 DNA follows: TGTGCCAGCTCACCCCGCGTCCAGACAGCTGGAAACACCATATATTTT. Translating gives CASSPRVQTAGNTIYF.

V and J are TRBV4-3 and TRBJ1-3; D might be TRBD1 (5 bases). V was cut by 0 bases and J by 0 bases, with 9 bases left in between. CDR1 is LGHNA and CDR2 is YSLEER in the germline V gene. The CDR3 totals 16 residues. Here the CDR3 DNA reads TGCGCCAGCAGCCAAGATGGGGGGGACTCTGGAAACACCATATATTTT. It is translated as CASSQDGGDSGNTIYF.

The DNA for the CDR3 is TGCAGCGTTGAGTTGACGGGAGTAGATACGCAGTATTTT. Its protein is CSVELTGVDTQYF. This chain connects TRBV29-1 to TRBJ2-3; maybe TRBD2 (6 bases). The germline CDR1 and CDR2 sequences are SQVTM and ANQGSEA. V shed 3 bases and J shed 5 bases, with 12 bases lying between them. There are 13 residues in the CDR3.

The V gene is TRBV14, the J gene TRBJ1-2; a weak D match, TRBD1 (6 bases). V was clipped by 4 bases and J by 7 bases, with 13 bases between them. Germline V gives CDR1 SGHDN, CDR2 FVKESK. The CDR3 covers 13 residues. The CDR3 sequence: CASSPMWGLGYTF. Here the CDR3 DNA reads TGTGCCAGCAGCCCAATGTGGGGGCTTGGCTACACCTTC.

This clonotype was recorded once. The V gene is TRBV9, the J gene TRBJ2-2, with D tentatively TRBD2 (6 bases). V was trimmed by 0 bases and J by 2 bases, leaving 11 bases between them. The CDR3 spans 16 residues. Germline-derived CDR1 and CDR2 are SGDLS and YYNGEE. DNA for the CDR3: TGTGCCAGCAGCGTAGCTCGGGGAGGCAACACCGGGGAGCTGTTTTTT. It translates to CASSVARGGNTGELFF.

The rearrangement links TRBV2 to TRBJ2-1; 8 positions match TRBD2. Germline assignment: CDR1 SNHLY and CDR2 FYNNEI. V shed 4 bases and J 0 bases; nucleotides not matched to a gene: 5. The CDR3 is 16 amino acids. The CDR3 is CASSAIAGGSYNEQFF. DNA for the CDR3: TGTGCCAGCAGTGCAATTGCGGGGGGCTCCTACAATGAGCAGTTCTTC.